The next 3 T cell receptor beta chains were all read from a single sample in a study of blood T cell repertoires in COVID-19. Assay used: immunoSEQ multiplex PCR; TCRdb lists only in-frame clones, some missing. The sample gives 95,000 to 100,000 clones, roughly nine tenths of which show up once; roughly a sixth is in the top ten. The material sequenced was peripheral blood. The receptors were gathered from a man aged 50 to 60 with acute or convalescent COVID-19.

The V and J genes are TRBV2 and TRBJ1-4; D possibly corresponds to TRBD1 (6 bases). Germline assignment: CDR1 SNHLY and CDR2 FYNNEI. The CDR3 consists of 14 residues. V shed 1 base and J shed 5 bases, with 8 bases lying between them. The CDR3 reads CASSEGQGNEKLFF. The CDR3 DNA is TGTGCCAGCAGTGAAGGTCAGGGGAATGAAAAACTGTTTTTT.

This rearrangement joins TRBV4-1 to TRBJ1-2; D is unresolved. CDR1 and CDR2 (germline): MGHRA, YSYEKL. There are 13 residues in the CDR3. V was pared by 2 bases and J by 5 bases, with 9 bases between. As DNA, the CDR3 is TGCGCCAGCAGCCAACCGGGAGGTTATGGCTACACCTTC. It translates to CASSQPGGYGYTF.

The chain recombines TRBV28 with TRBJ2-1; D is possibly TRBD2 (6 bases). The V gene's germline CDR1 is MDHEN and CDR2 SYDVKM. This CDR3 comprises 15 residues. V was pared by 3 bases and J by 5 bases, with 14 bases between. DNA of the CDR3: TGTGCCAGCAGTTTGGGGACTCTAATTAACAATGAGCAGTTCTTC. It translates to CASSLGTLINNEQFF.